Listed here are 30 T cell receptor beta chains from one sample, sequenced in a study of T cell changes during pregnancy in multiple sclerosis. Profiled with immunoSEQ multiplex PCR; TCRdb holds only in-frame clones, not every one. Altogether over 65,000 clones are present, approximately 91% being singletons, with the ten largest covering under 3%. This specimen was peripheral blood, taken in the first trimester of pregnancy. These TCRs come from a female donor with multiple sclerosis, enrolled in a pregnancy study.

This clone was found once. The rearrangement links TRBV30 to TRBJ1-1, with D uncertain. This CDR3 has 13 residues. Germline CDR1 GTSNPN, CDR2 SVGIG (reference sequence). Trimming stripped 4 bases from V and 5 bases from J, with 14 bases between. The CDR3 here is CAWTLDAGTEAFF. The CDR3 region has the DNA TGTGCCTGGACCCTAGACGCGGGGACTGAAGCTTTCTTT.

This chain connects TRBV6-1 to TRBJ2-7; D might be TRBD1 (5 bases). In germline, CDR1 is MNHNS, CDR2 SASEGT. The V and J ends lost 3 bases and 2 bases respectively, with 8 bases between them. This CDR3 comprises 13 residues. The CDR3 is CASSESGTYEQYF. The CDR3 coding sequence is TGTGCCAGCAGTGAGTCAGGGACCTACGAGCAGTACTTC.

V usage is TRBV11-2 and J usage is TRBJ2-3; TRBD2 aligns across 14 bases. Per the germline V gene, CDR1 is SGHAT and CDR2 is FQNNGV. CDR3 size: 16 residues. The V gene end was trimmed by 4 bases and the J gene end by 4 bases; junction bases not matched to a gene: 4. As DNA, the CDR3 is TGTGCCAGCAGCTCGGGACTAGCGGGAGCCGCAGATACGCAGTATTTT. Encoded protein: CASSSGLAGAADTQYF.

The gene calls are TRBV7-2 and TRBJ1-5, with a tentative D call TRBD1 (5 bases). CDR3 size: 15 residues. CDR1 and CDR2 (germline): SGHTA, FQGNSA. The ends were cut back, 1 base at V and 2 bases at J, with 9 bases in the middle. The CDR3 is CASSLEQARNQPQHF. The CDR3 DNA reads TGTGCCAGCAGCTTAGAACAGGCCCGCAATCAGCCCCAGCATTTT. Using reference TRBV7-2 and TRBJ1-5 for the parts outside the CDR3, the full variable domain is GAGVSQSPSNKVTEKGKDVELRCDPISGHTALYWYRQSLGQGLEFLIYFQGNSAPDKSGLPSDRFSAERTGGSVSTLTIQRTQQEDSAVYLCASSLEQARNQPQHFGDGTRLSIL.

V and J are TRBV30 and TRBJ1-6; TRBD1 might be the D (6 bases). V shed 1 base and J shed 10 bases, with 11 bases lying between them. The germline V gene encodes CDR1 GTSNPN and CDR2 SVGIG (reference sequence). CDR3 length equals 13 residues. The CDR3 nucleotides are TGTGCCTGGAGTGAGAGGGGGGGGTCACCCCTCCACTTT. Its translation: CAWSERGGSPLHF.

The chain uses TRBV19 and TRBJ2-3; D not certain. The germline V and J ends were trimmed by 2 bases and 1 base, with 7 bases remaining between them. CDR1 is LNHDA, CDR2 SQIVND, per germline (reference sequence). The CDR3 runs 14 residues. CDR3 sequence reads: CASSIPGGTDTQYF. CDR3 nucleotides: TGTGCCAGTAGTATACCCGGTGGCACAGATACGCAGTATTTT.

The chain carries TRBV7-8 and TRBJ1-3; D unclear. Germline V gene sequence: CDR1 SGHVS, CDR2 FQNEAQ. Trimming left V 2 bases short and J 4 bases short, with 12 bases between. The CDR3 spans 15 residues. CDR3 sequence: CASSLRGSVGNTIYF. The CDR3 DNA is TGTGCCAGCAGCTTACGCGGTTCTGTGGGAAACACCATATATTTT.

V gene TRBV5-1 combines with J gene TRBJ1-2; no definite D call. Per the germline V gene, CDR1 is SGHRS and CDR2 is YFSETQ. Trimming removed 0 bases at V and 5 bases at J, with 5 bases between. The length of the CDR3 is 12 residues. The CDR3 region has the DNA TGCGCCAGCAGCTTGGCGGGGTATGGCTACACCTTC. Amino acids: CASSLAGYGYTF.

The chain employs TRBV11-3 and TRBJ1-1; D perhaps matches TRBD1 (5 bases). This CDR3 region has 13 residues. Germline CDR1 SGHNT, CDR2 YENEEA. V was pared by 3 bases and J by 10 bases, with 15 bases between. The CDR3 DNA follows: TGTGCCAGCAGCTTCGTGGGAGGGGCTGGAGCTTTCTTT. It translates to CASSFVGGAGAFF. The complete variable domain, with remaining parts taken from reference TRBV11-3 and TRBJ1-1, reads EAGVVQSPRYKIIEKKQPVAFWCNPISGHNTLYWYLQNLGQGPELLIRYENEEAVDDSQLPKDRFSAERLKGVDSTLKIQPAELGDSAVYLCASSFVGGAGAFFGQGTRLTVV.

This chain connects TRBV5-5 to TRBJ1-6; D is perhaps TRBD1 (6 bases). The V end was cut by 0 bases, the J end by 6 bases, with 10 bases between. CDR1 is SGHKS and CDR2 is YYEKEE in the germline V gene (reference sequence). This CDR3 is built from 15 residues. The CDR3 DNA reads TGTGCCAGCAGCTTGGCACAGGGCGGTAATTCACCCCTCCACTTT. Translating it yields CASSLAQGGNSPLHF. Full variable domain (remainder filled in from reference TRBV5-5 and TRBJ1-6): DAGVTQSPTHLIKTRGQQVTLRCSPISGHKSVSWYQQVLGQGPQFIFQYYEKEERGRGNFPDRFSARQFPNYSSELNVNALLLGDSALYLCASSLAQGGNSPLHFGNGTRLTVT.

The chain carries TRBV5-1 and TRBJ2-5; D is unresolved. The germline gives CDR1 SGHRS, CDR2 YFSETQ. Trimming left V 0 bases short and J 2 bases short, with 8 bases between. The CDR3 is 14 amino acids. CDR3 bases: TGCGCCAGCAGCTTGGCAACTACTCAAGAGACCCAGTACTTC. Translating gives CASSLATTQETQYF. Full variable domain (missing parts from reference TRBV5-1 and TRBJ2-5): KAGVTQTPRYLIKTRGQQVTLSCSPISGHRSVSWYQQTPGQGLQFLFEYFSETQRNKGNFPGRFSGRQFSNSRSEMNVSTLELGDSALYLCASSLATTQETQYFGPGTRLLVL.

The chain couples TRBV5-1 to TRBJ2-3, with 7 nucleotides matching TRBD2. Looked up from germline, CDR1 is SGHRS and CDR2 is YFSETQ. The CDR3 contains 13 residues. The J segment lost 5 bases and the V segment lost 3 bases, leaving 3 bases of the junction unmatched. CDR3 nucleotides: TGCGCCAGCAGCTCCTTAGCGGGAGATACGCAGTATTTT. Residues: CASSSLAGDTQYF.

The CDR3 loop is CASSADYNSYEQYF. DNA of the CDR3: TGCGCCAGCAGCGCGGATTACAACTCCTACGAGCAGTACTTC. The chain links TRBV5-1 to TRBJ2-7; no definite D call. Germline-derived CDR1 and CDR2 are SGHRS and YFSETQ. The V and J ends lost 4 bases and 0 bases respectively, with 11 bases between them. The CDR3 runs to 14 residues.

The genes are TRBV7-9 and TRBJ2-7, with D uncertain. This CDR3 is 13 amino acids long. The V gene lost 2 bases and the J gene lost 2 bases, with 7 bases spanning the gap. Germline loops: CDR1 SEHNR, CDR2 FQNEAQ (reference sequence). The CDR3 DNA sequence: TGTGCCAGCAGCTTACCCAGGACCTACGAGCAGTACTTC. This sequence encodes CASSLPRTYEQYF.

The chain combines TRBV28 with TRBJ2-4; 7 positions agree with TRBD2. CDR3 size: 16 residues. V shed 5 bases and J 0 bases; nucleotides not matched to a gene: 7. Germline CDR1 MDHEN, CDR2 SYDVKM. CDR3: CASSGLAEKAKNIQYF. DNA for the CDR3: TGTGCCAGCAGTGGTCTAGCGGAAAAAGCCAAAAACATTCAGTACTTC.

This chain links TRBV2 with TRBJ2-7; no definite D call. The V gene's germline CDR1 is SNHLY and CDR2 FYNNEI. The CDR3 spans 13 residues. The V and J ends lost 4 bases and 4 bases respectively, with 11 bases between them. For the CDR3, the DNA is TGTGCCAGCAGTGGGGTCGCTAGATACGAGCAGTACTTC. This gives the protein CASSGVARYEQYF.

The J gene is TRBJ1-5, the V gene TRBV7-2; 8 bases are shared with TRBD1. The CDR3 spans 14 residues. V shed 5 bases, J shed 4 bases, and the junction held 4 bases outside the gene matches. Germline CDR1 reads SGHTA; CDR2 reads FQGNSA. The CDR3 coding sequence is TGTGCCAGCAGCAAGGGGACAGGAAATCAGCCCCAGCATTTT. This gives the protein CASSKGTGNQPQHF.

The rearrangement uses TRBV27 and TRBJ1-2; possibly TRBD1 for D (5 bases). Germline lookup yields CDR1 MNHEY and CDR2 SMNVEV (reference sequence). V dropped 2 bases and J dropped 9 bases, with 13 bases sitting between them. The CDR3 is 13 amino acids. The CDR3, as DNA: TGTGCCAGCAGTTTAAGGCCGGACACAAGCTACACCTTC. Its translation: CASSLRPDTSYTF.

To note about this clone: Within the sample, other DNA sequences also encode this same CDR3. V and J are TRBV19 and TRBJ1-2; D unresolved. CDR1 LNHDA and CDR2 SQIVND come from the germline V gene (reference sequence). CDR3 size: 13 residues. The V end lost 5 bases, the J end lost 2 bases, and 9 bases lay between the germline ends. This CDR3 reads CASSRDWNYGYTF. The DNA for the CDR3 is TGTGCCAGTAGTCGGGATTGGAACTATGGCTACACCTTC. Drawing the rest from reference TRBV19 and TRBJ1-2, the complete variable domain is DGGITQSPKYLFRKEGQNVTLSCEQNLNHDAMYWYRQDPGQGLRLIYYSQIVNDFQKGDIAEGYSVSREKKESFPLTVTSAQKNPTAFYLCASSRDWNYGYTFGSGTRLTVV.

This chain joins TRBV25-1 and TRBJ1-1; D unresolved. CDR1 is MGHDK and CDR2 is SYGVNS in the germline V gene. The CDR3 runs to 12 residues. Between the trimmed V and J ends, which lost 6 bases and 5 bases, there was a span of 10 bases. CDR3: CASRRGKTEAFF. The CDR3 bases are TGTGCCAGCAGAAGAGGGAAGACTGAAGCTTTCTTT. The whole variable domain, filled in from reference TRBV25-1 and TRBJ1-1, reads EADIYQTPRYLVIGTGKKITLECSQTMGHDKMYWYQQDPGMELHLIHYSYGVNSTEKGDLSSESTVSRIRTEHFPLTLESARPSHTSQYLCASRRGKTEAFFGQGTRLTVV.

This clone has just one count. V gene TRBV7-3 combines with J gene TRBJ2-1; 15 bases align to TRBD2. CDR1 is SGHTA, CDR2 FQGTGA, per germline. V dropped 5 bases and J dropped 7; count of bases not matched to a gene: 6. The CDR3 covers 16 residues. This CDR3 is CASSAGLAGGSNEQFF. As DNA, the CDR3 is TGTGCCAGCAGCGCGGGACTAGCGGGAGGCAGTAATGAGCAGTTCTTC.

The rearrangement uses TRBV7-3 and TRBJ2-3; D might be TRBD1 (5 bases). The CDR3 is 15 residues long. Germline V gives CDR1 SGHTA, CDR2 FQGTGA. Trimming took 2 bases from V and 6 from J, leaving 15 bases between them. This chain's CDR3 is CASSLLGNSGDTQYF. DNA of the CDR3: TGTGCCAGCAGCTTATTAGGGAATTCAGGGGATACGCAGTATTTT.

The chain combines TRBV7-6 with TRBJ2-7; 7 bases align to TRBD2. The CDR3 has 16 amino acids. The V and J ends lost 5 bases and 4 bases, in that order; junction bases with no gene match: 14. Germline CDR1 SGHVS, CDR2 FNYEAQ. Written as DNA, the CDR3 is TGTGCCAGCAGCGAGCGGGACGGGAAGGTACCTTACGAGCAGTACTTC. Translated, it gives CASSERDGKVPYEQYF.

The genes are TRBV12-2 and TRBJ2-3; the DNA was not used to check the table's D call, TRBD2. TRBV12-2 is flagged as a pseudogene. There are 20 residues in the CDR3. The CDR3 loop reads CASRLTPAGTSGTSTDTQYF. CDR3 in DNA: TGTGCAAGTCGCTTAACTCCGGCCGGGACTAGCGGGACTAGCACAGATACGCAGTATTTT.

The chain carries TRBV9 and TRBJ2-1; 11 bases align to TRBD2. CDR1 and CDR2 from the germline V gene are SGDLS and YYNGEE. CDR3 length: 15 residues. Unmatched junction bases numbered 4, after V lost 0 bases and J lost 8 bases. For the CDR3, the DNA is TGTGCCAGCAGCGTAGATAGCGGGAGGGCAGATGAGCAGTTCTTC. It translates to CASSVDSGRADEQFF.

The rearrangement links TRBV5-1 to TRBJ1-6; unclear D gene. This CDR3 comprises 15 residues. V lost 0 bases and J lost 6, with 10 bases in between. The germline V gene encodes CDR1 SGHRS and CDR2 YFSETQ. This CDR3 reads CASSLEWAGNSPLHF. The CDR3 DNA reads TGCGCCAGCAGCTTGGAGTGGGCGGGTAATTCACCCCTCCACTTT.

The chain joins TRBV15 to TRBJ1-1; 10 bases are shared with TRBD1. The CDR3 totals 15 residues. V gave up 4 bases and J gave up 7 bases; unmatched junction bases: 9. CDR1 is LNHNV and CDR2 is YYDKDF in the germline V gene (reference sequence). The CDR3 region has the DNA TGTGCCACCAGCATTCCGACAGGGGGCGGGAATGAAGCTTTCTTT. It specifies CATSIPTGGGNEAFF.

The chain is built from TRBV7-2 and TRBJ2-7, with 8 bases identical to TRBD2. Germline trimming cut 5 bases from V and 0 bases from J; bases unmatched to any gene: 6. The CDR3 has 15 amino acids. Germline V gene sequence: CDR1 SGHTA, CDR2 FQGNSA. For the CDR3, the DNA is TGTGCCAGCAGCCCGGGAGGGAGGAGCTCCTACGAGCAGTACTTC. It encodes CASSPGGRSSYEQYF.

V usage is TRBV28 and J usage is TRBJ1-1, with unresolved D. Germline CDR1 reads MDHEN; CDR2 reads SYDVKM. The CDR3 loop spans 15 amino acids. V was cut by 2 bases and J by 4 bases, with 14 bases left in between. CDR3: CASSLRNRRGTEAFF. The CDR3 coding sequence is TGTGCCAGCAGTTTACGAAACCGGCGGGGCACTGAAGCTTTCTTT.

With respect to this clone: The same CDR3 can be traced to other DNA sequences in this sample. The chain couples TRBV29-1 to TRBJ2-7, with D uncertain. In germline, CDR1 is SQVTM, CDR2 ANQGSEA. This CDR3 spans 12 amino acids. The V end lost 3 bases, the J end lost 3 bases, and 9 bases lay between the germline ends. CDR3 region: CSVDGLNYEQYF. CDR3 DNA: TGCAGCGTTGATGGGCTGAACTACGAGCAGTACTTC.